These 25 T cell receptor beta chains came from one sample sequenced in a study of shared clonotypes between healthy human individuals. Profiling relied on immunoSEQ multiplex PCR, and the TCRdb table lists in-frame clones only, not all of them. The sample includes a few hundred thousand clones, 74% of them seen just once. Material for sequencing was memory CD4+ T cells sorted from blood. Subset reported: CD45RA-negative fraction. These receptors all stem from a young man in good health.

The CDR3 region has the DNA TGTGCCAGCAGTCCCATACTTGGAAACACCATATATTTT. Encoded protein: CASSPILGNTIYF. The chain links TRBV7-8 to TRBJ1-3; D not certain. The CDR3 spans 13 residues. Germline V gives CDR1 SGHVS, CDR2 FQNEAQ. V was trimmed by 6 bases and J by 3 bases, leaving 9 bases between them.

This chain connects TRBV2 to TRBJ2-3; D is unresolved. With 9 bases removed from V and 0 bases from J, the gap between germline ends came to 16 bases. Germline CDR1 and CDR2: SNHLY and FYNNEI. This CDR3 is 15 amino acids long. The CDR3 here is CASAASGRSTDTQYF. The CDR3 DNA sequence: TGTGCCAGTGCTGCATCTGGACGTAGCACAGATACGCAGTATTTT.

A word on this clone: The junction departs from germline at one end; a sequencing error may be responsible. The chain joins TRBV20-1 to TRBJ1-2; TRBD1 might be the D (6 bases). The CDR3 totals 10 residues. CDR1 and CDR2 (germline): DFQATT, SNEGSKA (reference sequence). In DNA form, the CDR3 reads TGCAGTGCTAGTCTACGTGTGGACAGTTTC. Translation: CSASLRVDSF.

CDR3 sequence (DNA): TGTGCCAGCAGATCCGGGGGCGGGGCCCCCCTCGGTGCCGGGGAGCTGTTTTTT. This gives the protein CASRSGGGAPLGAGELFF. This chain uses TRBV5-4 with TRBJ2-2; D tentatively fits TRBD1 or TRBD2 (6 bases each). Trimming took off 5 bases at V and 6 bases at J, with 26 bases between the two ends. CDR3 length equals 18 residues. Germline lookup yields CDR1 SGHNT and CDR2 YYREEE (reference sequence).

The rearrangement uses TRBV5-1 and TRBJ2-3, with a tentative D call TRBD1 (5 bases). The CDR3 spans 15 residues. Deletions cut 1 base from V and 1 base from J, with 10 bases between. Germline CDR1 SGHRS, CDR2 YFSETQ. Here the CDR3 reads CASSLFQGRTDTQYF. For the CDR3, the DNA is TGCGCCAGCAGCTTGTTTCAGGGTCGCACAGATACGCAGTATTTT.

The rearrangement uses TRBV9 and TRBJ2-1; 7 bases are a match to TRBD2. The CDR3 consists of 13 residues. With 0 bases clipped from V and 11 bases from J, the junction kept 5 bases outside the gene matches. The germline V gene has CDR1 SGDLS and CDR2 YYNGEE. This CDR3 is CASSVEGGRQQFF. DNA of the CDR3: TGTGCCAGCAGCGTAGAGGGCGGGAGACAGCAGTTCTTC.

J is TRBJ2-2 and V is TRBV5-4, with a weak D call TRBD2 (5 bases). CDR3 length equals 15 residues. Germline assignment: CDR1 SGHNT and CDR2 YYREEE (reference sequence). Trimming removed 0 bases from V and 4 bases from J, with 10 bases in between. CDR3 protein: CASSLEPTSTGELFF. CDR3 bases: TGTGCCAGCAGCTTGGAACCAACTAGCACCGGGGAGCTGTTTTTT.

The chain carries TRBV11-2 and TRBJ2-1, with 7 bases aligning to TRBD2. V lost 5 bases, J lost 2 bases, and 9 bases stayed unmatched. The CDR3 is 16 amino acids. Germline V CDR1 and CDR2: SGHAT, FQNNGV. CDR3 region: CASSLTLGGAYNEQFF. The CDR3 DNA reads as TGTGCCAGCAGCCTAACATTGGGGGGGGCCTACAATGAGCAGTTCTTC.

V usage is TRBV5-1 and J usage is TRBJ2-7; 11 positions match TRBD2. Looked up from germline, CDR1 is SGHRS and CDR2 is YFSETQ. The CDR3 runs to 15 residues. J gave up 2 bases and V 4 bases, and 5 bases lay outside the gene matches. Here the CDR3 DNA reads TGCGCCAGCAGCAGAACTAGCGGGAGTACCTACGAGCAGTACTTC. Its protein product is CASSRTSGSTYEQYF.

With regard to this clone: Different DNA sequences within this sample yield the same CDR3. This rearrangement joins TRBV2 to TRBJ2-3, with TRBD2 identical over 8 bases. The CDR3 runs 13 residues. J was trimmed by 0 bases and V by 8 bases; bases with no gene match: 1. Germline CDR1 is SNHLY and CDR2 is FYNNEI. The CDR3 here is CASGTRSTDTQYF. DNA for the CDR3: TGTGCCAGCGGGACTAGGAGCACAGATACGCAGTATTTT.

The V and J genes are TRBV28 and TRBJ1-5; D gene unclear. Germline lookup yields CDR1 MDHEN and CDR2 SYDVKM. This CDR3 is 12 amino acids long. Trimming took off 9 bases at V and 3 bases at J, with 9 bases between the two ends. CDR3 sequence: CASSGNNQPQHF. The CDR3 DNA reads TGTGCCAGTTCCGGAAACAATCAGCCCCAGCATTTT.

The rearrangement links TRBV25-1 to TRBJ2-3; 11 bases agree with TRBD2. This CDR3 spans 16 amino acids. V lost 3 bases, J lost 3 bases, and 5 bases stayed unmatched. The germline gives CDR1 MGHDK, CDR2 SYGVNS. CDR3 nucleotide sequence: TGTGCCAGCAGTGAGACTAGCGGGACCGCGACAGATACGCAGTATTTT. Amino acid sequence: CASSETSGTATDTQYF.

The chain joins TRBV18 to TRBJ2-1; no definite D call. Between the trimmed V and J ends, which lost 4 bases and 10 bases, there was a span of 14 bases. The CDR3 loop spans 13 amino acids. Germline-derived CDR1 and CDR2 are KGHSH and LQKENI. Here the CDR3 reads CASSLKDGREQFF. Here the CDR3 DNA reads TGTGCCAGCTCACTGAAGGACGGACGAGAGCAGTTCTTC.

V is TRBV7-2 and J is TRBJ2-7; 10 bases agree with TRBD2. The V gene's germline CDR1 is SGHTA and CDR2 FQGNSA. This CDR3 contains 17 residues. The trim removed 1 base at V and 2 bases at J, leaving 8 bases unmatched. The CDR3, as DNA: TGTGCCAGCAGCTTAGAGGCTAGCGGGAGTACGGCCTACGAGCAGTACTTC. Its translation: CASSLEASGSTAYEQYF.

This rearrangement joins TRBV10-3 to TRBJ2-7, with D perhaps matching TRBD2 (5 bases). Trimming stripped 3 bases from V and 3 bases from J, with 9 bases between. Germline assignment: CDR1 ENHRY and CDR2 SYGVKD. This CDR3 is 13 amino acids long. CDR3 nucleotide sequence: TGTGCCATCAGTGAAAGGACTGACTACGAGCAGTACTTC. This codes for CAISERTDYEQYF.

V gene TRBV10-3 combines with J gene TRBJ2-1; D gene unclear. This CDR3 region has 14 residues. Trimming left V 3 bases short and J 1 base short, with 7 bases between. Germline CDR1 reads ENHRY; CDR2 reads SYGVKD. The CDR3 bases are TGTGCCATCAGTGACCCGCGATCCTACAATGAGCAGTTCTTC. It translates to CAISDPRSYNEQFF.

The chain is built from TRBV28 and TRBJ2-7; no clear D gene. The CDR3 has 12 amino acids. V was cut by 3 bases and J by 2 bases, with 5 bases left in between. CDR1 is MDHEN, CDR2 SYDVKM, per germline. The CDR3 bases are TGTGCCAGCAGTTTGCCAGCCTACGAGCAGTACTTC. Translated: CASSLPAYEQYF. The full variable domain, rest sourced from reference TRBV28 and TRBJ2-7, is DVKVTQSSRYLVKRTGEKVFLECVQDMDHENMFWYRQDPGLGLRLIYFSYDVKMKEKGDIPEGYSVSREKKERFSLILESASTNQTSMYLCASSLPAYEQYFGPGTRLTVT.

The gene calls are TRBV10-3 and TRBJ2-3, with 10 nucleotides matching TRBD1. Unmatched junction bases numbered 10, after V lost 10 bases and J lost 3 bases. Germline assignment: CDR1 ENHRY and CDR2 SYGVKD. The CDR3 is 15 amino acids. The CDR3 reads CATKSGTGDTDTQYF. The CDR3 DNA reads as TGTGCCACCAAATCCGGGACAGGGGATACAGATACGCAGTATTTT.

The chain links TRBV5-1 to TRBJ2-7; D is perhaps TRBD2 (5 bases). Germline V CDR1 and CDR2: SGHRS, YFSETQ. V lost 0 bases and J 5 bases, leaving 6 bases between the germline ends. This CDR3 has 12 residues. The DNA for the CDR3 is TGCGCCAGCAGCTTGGGGAGGAACGAGCAGTACTTC. The encoded protein is CASSLGRNEQYF.

This chain connects TRBV7-9 to TRBJ2-3, with a tentative D call TRBD1 (5 bases). The CDR3 contains 15 residues. Deletions cut 5 bases from V and 3 bases from J, with 15 bases between. Germline V gene lookup returns CDR1 SEHNR and CDR2 FQNEAQ (reference sequence). The chain's CDR3 is CASSINPGPTDTQYF. The CDR3 bases are TGTGCCAGCAGCATAAACCCAGGGCCTACAGATACGCAGTATTTT.

This clone was seen many times. The V gene is TRBV19, the J gene TRBJ2-3, with a weak D call TRBD2 (5 bases). V was clipped by 4 bases and J by 0 bases, with 14 bases between them. CDR3 length: 16 residues. In germline, CDR1 is LNHDA, CDR2 SQIVND (reference sequence). The CDR3 sequence: CASSTSGKGSTDTQYF. DNA of the CDR3: TGTGCCAGTAGTACCTCGGGGAAAGGGAGCACAGATACGCAGTATTTT.

V usage is TRBV7-2 and J usage is TRBJ2-1; D is perhaps TRBD2 (6 bases). Per germline, CDR1 SGHTA and CDR2 FQGNSA. The CDR3 runs 14 residues. Deletions cut 5 bases from V and 1 base from J, with 9 bases between. The CDR3 sequence: CASSPRGSYNEQFF. The CDR3 nucleotides are TGTGCCAGCAGCCCTCGGGGGTCCTACAATGAGCAGTTCTTC.

CDR3 DNA: TGTGCCAGCAGCTTATCGCAGGATCTTACTAATGAAAAACTGTTTTTT. Its translation: CASSLSQDLTNEKLFF. This chain connects TRBV11-2 to TRBJ1-4; the D is unclear. The CDR3 length is 16 residues. V was cut by 2 bases and J by 2 bases, with 12 bases left in between. The V gene's germline CDR1 is SGHAT and CDR2 FQNNGV.

Note on this clone: A much larger clone is a single base away; this may be a read error. This same CDR3 is encoded by further DNA sequences in the sample. V is TRBV7-7 and J is TRBJ1-1; TRBD1 might be the D (5 bases). The CDR3 consists of 13 residues. CDR1 is SSHAT and CDR2 is FNYEAQ in the germline V gene (reference sequence). The chain's CDR3 is CASSLAEGTEAFF. The CDR3 coding sequence is TGTGCTAGCAGCTTAGCGGAGGGGACTGAAGCTTTCTTT. Based on the CDR3 plus reference TRBV7-7 and TRBJ1-1, the full variable domain is GAGVSQSPRYKVTKRGQDVTLRCDPISSHATLYWYQQALGQGPEFLTYFNYEAQPDKSGLPSDRFSAERPEGSISTLTIQRTEQRDSAMYRCASSLAEGTEAFFGQGTRLTVV.

This chain joins TRBV2 and TRBJ1-2; D is uncertain. Germline CDR1 reads SNHLY; CDR2 reads FYNNEI. V lost 0 bases, J lost 6 bases, and 14 bases lay in between. The CDR3 contains 15 residues. Here the CDR3 DNA reads TGTGCCAGCAGTGAAGCCCGGATTCACGAGGATGGCTACACCTTC. It translates to CASSEARIHEDGYTF.